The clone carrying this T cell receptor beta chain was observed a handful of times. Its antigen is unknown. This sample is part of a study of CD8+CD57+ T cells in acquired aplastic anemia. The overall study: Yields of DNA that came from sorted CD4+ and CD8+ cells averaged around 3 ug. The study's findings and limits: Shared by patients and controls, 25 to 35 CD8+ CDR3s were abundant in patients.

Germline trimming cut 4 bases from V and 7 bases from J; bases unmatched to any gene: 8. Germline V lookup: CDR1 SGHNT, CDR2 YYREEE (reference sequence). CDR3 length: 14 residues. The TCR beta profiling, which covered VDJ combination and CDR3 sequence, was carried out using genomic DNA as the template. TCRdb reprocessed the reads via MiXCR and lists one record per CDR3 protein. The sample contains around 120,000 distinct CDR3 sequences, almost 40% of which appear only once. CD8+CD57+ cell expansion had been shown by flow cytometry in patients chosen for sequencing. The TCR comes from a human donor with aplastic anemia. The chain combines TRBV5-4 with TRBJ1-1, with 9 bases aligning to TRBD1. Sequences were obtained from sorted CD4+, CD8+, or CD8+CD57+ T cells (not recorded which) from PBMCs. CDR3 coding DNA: TGTGCCAGCAGCATACAGGGGGCGCTGGGTGAAGCTTTCTTT. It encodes CASSIQGALGEAFF.